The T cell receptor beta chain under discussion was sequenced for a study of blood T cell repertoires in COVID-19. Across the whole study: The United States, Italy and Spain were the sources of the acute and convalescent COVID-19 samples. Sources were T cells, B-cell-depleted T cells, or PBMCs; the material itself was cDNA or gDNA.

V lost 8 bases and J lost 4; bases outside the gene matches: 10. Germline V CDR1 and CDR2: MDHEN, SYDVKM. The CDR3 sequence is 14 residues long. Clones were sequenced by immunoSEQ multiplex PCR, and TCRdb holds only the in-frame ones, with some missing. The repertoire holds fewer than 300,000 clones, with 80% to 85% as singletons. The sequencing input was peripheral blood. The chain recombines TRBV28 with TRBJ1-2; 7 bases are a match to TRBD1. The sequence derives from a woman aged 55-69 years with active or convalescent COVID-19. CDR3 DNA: TGTGCCAGCCGAACCCCGACAGGGACCTATGGCTACACCTTC. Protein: CASRTPTGTYGYTF.